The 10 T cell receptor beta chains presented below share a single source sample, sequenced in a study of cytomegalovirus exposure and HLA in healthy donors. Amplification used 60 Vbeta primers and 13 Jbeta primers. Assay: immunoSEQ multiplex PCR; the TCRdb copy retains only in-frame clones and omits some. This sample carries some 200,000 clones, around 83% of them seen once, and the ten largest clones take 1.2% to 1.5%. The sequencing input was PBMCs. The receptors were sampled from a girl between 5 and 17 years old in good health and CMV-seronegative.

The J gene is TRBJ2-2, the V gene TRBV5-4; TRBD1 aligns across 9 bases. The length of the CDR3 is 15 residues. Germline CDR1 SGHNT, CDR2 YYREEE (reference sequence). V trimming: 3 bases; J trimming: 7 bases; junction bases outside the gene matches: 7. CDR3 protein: CASSWAGTGSGELFF. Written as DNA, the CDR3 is TGTGCCAGCAGCTGGGCCGGGACAGGGAGCGGGGAGCTGTTTTTT.

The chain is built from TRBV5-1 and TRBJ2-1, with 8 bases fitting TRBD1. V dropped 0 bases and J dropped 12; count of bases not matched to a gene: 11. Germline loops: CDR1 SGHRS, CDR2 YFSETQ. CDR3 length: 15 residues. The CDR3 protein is CASSLASGQGQAQFF. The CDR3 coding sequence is TGCGCCAGCAGCTTGGCGTCTGGACAGGGTCAAGCGCAGTTCTTC.

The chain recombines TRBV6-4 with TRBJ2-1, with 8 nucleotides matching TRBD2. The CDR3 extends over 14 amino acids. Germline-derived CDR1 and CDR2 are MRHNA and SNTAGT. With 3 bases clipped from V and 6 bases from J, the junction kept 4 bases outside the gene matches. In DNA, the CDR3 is TGTGCCAGCAGTGAAGGAGCGGGGGCCAATGAGCAGTTCTTC. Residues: CASSEGAGANEQFF.

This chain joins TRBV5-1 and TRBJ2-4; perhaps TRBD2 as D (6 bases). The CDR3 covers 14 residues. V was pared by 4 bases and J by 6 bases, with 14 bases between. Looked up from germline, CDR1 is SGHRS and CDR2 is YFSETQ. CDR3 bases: TGCGCCAGCAGCCAAGGGACCGGGAGAAACATTCAGTACTTC. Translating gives CASSQGTGRNIQYF.

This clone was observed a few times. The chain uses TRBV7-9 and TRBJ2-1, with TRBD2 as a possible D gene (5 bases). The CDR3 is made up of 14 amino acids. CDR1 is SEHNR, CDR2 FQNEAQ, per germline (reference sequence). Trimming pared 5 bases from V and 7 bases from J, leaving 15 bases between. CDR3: CASSAHPGVNEQFF. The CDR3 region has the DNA TGTGCCAGCAGCGCCCATCCCGGGGTTAATGAGCAGTTCTTC. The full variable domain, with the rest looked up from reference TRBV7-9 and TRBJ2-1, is DTGVSQNPRHKITKRGQNVTFRCDPISEHNRLYWYRQTLGQGPEFLTYFQNEAQLEKSRLLSDRFSAERPKGSFSTLEIQRTEQGDSAMYLCASSAHPGVNEQFFGPGTRLTVL.

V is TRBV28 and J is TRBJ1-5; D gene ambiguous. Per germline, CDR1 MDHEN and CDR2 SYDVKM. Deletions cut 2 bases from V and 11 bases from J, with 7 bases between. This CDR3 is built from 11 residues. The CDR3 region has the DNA TGTGCCAGCAGTTTAGCGGGAACCCAGCATTTT. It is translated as CASSLAGTQHF.

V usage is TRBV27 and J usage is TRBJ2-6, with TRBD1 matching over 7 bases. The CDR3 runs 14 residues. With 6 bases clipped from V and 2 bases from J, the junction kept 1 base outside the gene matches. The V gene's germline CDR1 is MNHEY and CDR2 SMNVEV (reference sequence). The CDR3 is CASRTGTGANVLTF. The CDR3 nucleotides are TGTGCCAGCAGGACAGGGACTGGGGCCAACGTCCTGACTTTC.

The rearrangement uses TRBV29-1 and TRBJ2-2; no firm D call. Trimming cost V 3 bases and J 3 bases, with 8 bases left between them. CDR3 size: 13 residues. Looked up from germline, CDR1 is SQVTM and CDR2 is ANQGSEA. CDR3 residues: CSVDLSYTGELFF. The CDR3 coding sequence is TGCAGCGTTGACCTGAGTTACACCGGGGAGCTGTTTTTT.

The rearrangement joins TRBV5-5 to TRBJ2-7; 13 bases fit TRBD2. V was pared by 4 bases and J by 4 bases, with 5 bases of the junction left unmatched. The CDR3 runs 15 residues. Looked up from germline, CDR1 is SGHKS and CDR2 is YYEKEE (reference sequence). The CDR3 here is CASSTGLAGAYEQYF. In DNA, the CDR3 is TGTGCCAGCAGCACTGGACTAGCGGGAGCGTACGAGCAGTACTTC.

CDR3 DNA sequence: TGTGCCAGCAGTCCCCGACAGGGAGGCTCCTACGAGCAGTACTTC. Protein product: CASSPRQGGSYEQYF. The chain uses TRBV6-5 and TRBJ2-7, with D perhaps TRBD1 (7 bases). The CDR3 runs to 15 residues. Germline CDR1 MNHEY, CDR2 SVGAGI. Trimming stripped 5 bases from V and 0 bases from J, with 14 bases between.